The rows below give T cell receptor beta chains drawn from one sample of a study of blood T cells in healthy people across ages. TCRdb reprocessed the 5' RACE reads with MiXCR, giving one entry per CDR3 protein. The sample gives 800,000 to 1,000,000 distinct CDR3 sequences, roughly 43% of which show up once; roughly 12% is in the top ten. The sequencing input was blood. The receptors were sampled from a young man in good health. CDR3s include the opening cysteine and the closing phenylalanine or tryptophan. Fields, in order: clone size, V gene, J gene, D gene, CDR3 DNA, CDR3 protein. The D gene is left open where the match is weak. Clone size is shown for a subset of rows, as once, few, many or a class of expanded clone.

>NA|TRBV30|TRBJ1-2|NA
TGTGCCTGGAGTGTTAACCAGGGCGGTGACTACACCTTC
CAWSVNQGGDYTF
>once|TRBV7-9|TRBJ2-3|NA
TGTGCCAGCAGCTTTTACAACAGCCGCACAGATACGCAGTATTTT
CASSFYNSRTDTQYF
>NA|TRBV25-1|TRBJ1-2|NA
TGTGCCAGCAGTGATGACAGCACCCTAGCTAACTATGGCTACACCTTC
CASSDDSTLANYGYTF
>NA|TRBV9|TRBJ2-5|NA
TGTGCCAGCACCCAAGGGGTAACCCAAGAGACCCAGTACTTC
CASTQGVTQETQYF
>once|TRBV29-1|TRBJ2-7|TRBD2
TGCAGCGTTGTTAGGCGGGGGGGACCTAGCTACGAGCAGTACTTC
CSVVRRGGPSYEQYF
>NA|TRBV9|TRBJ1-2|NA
TGTGCCAGCAGCCCTACCGTACGAGATGGCTACACCTTC
CASSPTVRDGYTF
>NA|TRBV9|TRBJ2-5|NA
TGTGCCAGCAGCGTCTGGGGTCAAGAGACCCAGTACTTC
CASSVWGQETQYF
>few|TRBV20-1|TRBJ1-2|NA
TGCAGTGCAAAAGGACCGACGGCCGACCCTTTCTATGGCTACACCTTC
CSAKGPTADPFYGYTF
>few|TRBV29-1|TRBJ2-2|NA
TGCAGCGGAACTCGGGTTCTCACCGGGGAGCTGTTTTTT
CSGTRVLTGELFF
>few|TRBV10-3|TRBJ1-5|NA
TGTGCCATCAGTGATGGGGGGGGCAATCAGCCCCAGCATTTT
CAISDGGGNQPQHF
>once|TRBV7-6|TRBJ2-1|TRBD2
TGTGCCAGCAGCTCCGTGGGACTAGCGACTCACAATGAGCAGTTCTTC
CASSSVGLATHNEQFF
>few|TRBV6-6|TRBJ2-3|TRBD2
TGTGCCAGCAGTTCCTCTCCGGGGGGTAGCACAGATACGCAGTATTTT
CASSSSPGGSTDTQYF
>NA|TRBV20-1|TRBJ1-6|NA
TGCAGTGCTAGAGTAACGGTCTATAATTCACCCCTCCACTTT
CSARVTVYNSPLHF
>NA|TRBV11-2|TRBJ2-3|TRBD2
TGTGCCAGCAGCCCGGGGGGATGGGGCACAGATACGCAGTATTTT
CASSPGGWGTDTQYF
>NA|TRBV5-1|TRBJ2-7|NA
TGCGCCAGCAGCTCCACGGGACTGCCCACCTACGAGCAGTACTTC
CASSSTGLPTYEQYF
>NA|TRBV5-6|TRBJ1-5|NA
TGTGCCAGCAGCTTCCGGGGCCTACATAGCAATCAGCCCCAGCATTTT
CASSFRGLHSNQPQHF
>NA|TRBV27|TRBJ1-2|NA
TGTGCCGGCGCCGACGGACAGTTAAACTATGGCTACACCTTC
CAGADGQLNYGYTF
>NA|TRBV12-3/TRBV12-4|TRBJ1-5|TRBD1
TGTGCCAGCAGAGGGACCGGGACAGGGCTTGTCCAGCCCCAGCATTTT
CASRGTGTGLVQPQHF
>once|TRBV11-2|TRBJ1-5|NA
TGTGCCAGCAGCCCGGCCCCGGAGCTGTATCAGCATTTT
CASSPAPELYQHF
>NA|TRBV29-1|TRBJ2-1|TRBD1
TGCAGCGTTGAAGGACAGGGCTACAATGAGCAGTTCTTC
CSVEGQGYNEQFF
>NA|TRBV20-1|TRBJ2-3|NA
TGCAGTGCTAGAGATCAGGAAACTGGCACAGATACGCAGTATTTT
CSARDQETGTDTQYF
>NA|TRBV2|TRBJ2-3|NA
TGTGCCAGCCGGGGGCCCTCTAGCACAGATACGCAGTATTTT
CASRGPSSTDTQYF
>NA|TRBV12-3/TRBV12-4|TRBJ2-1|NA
TGTGCCAGCAGTTTAGCGAAGCCGAGCTCCTACAATGAGCAGTTCTTC
CASSLAKPSSYNEQFF
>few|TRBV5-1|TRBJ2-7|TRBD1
TGCGCCAGCAGCTCCTGGACAGGGGGACCCTACGAGCAGTACTTC
CASSSWTGGPYEQYF
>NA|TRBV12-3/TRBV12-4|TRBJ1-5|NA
TGTGCCAGCCGGACCGGAGGGGTAAGTCAGCCCCAGCATTTT
CASRTGGVSQPQHF
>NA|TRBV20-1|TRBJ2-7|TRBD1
TGCAGTGCTAGAGCGAGACAGGGGTCGGCATACGAGCAGTACTTC
CSARARQGSAYEQYF
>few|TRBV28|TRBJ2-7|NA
TGTGCCAGCAGTTTTTGGCAGGGCGGCTACGAGCAGTACTTC
CASSFWQGGYEQYF
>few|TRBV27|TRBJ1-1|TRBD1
TGTGCCAGCAGTCCGACAGGGGGCGCGGACACTGAAGCTTTCTTT
CASSPTGGADTEAFF
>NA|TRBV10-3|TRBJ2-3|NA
TGTGCCATCCGGCGGGAACTTACAGATACGCAGTATTTT
CAIRRELTDTQYF
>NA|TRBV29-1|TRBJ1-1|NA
TGCAGCGTTGAGGGGGTCAGATCTGCGAACACTGAAGCTTTCTTT
CSVEGVRSANTEAFF
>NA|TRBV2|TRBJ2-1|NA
TGTGCCAGCATTCAGGGAGGTACCTACAATGAGCAGTTCTTC
CASIQGGTYNEQFF
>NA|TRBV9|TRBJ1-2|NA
TGTGCCAGCACCGGGCCGGGCGGCTACACCTTC
CASTGPGGYTF
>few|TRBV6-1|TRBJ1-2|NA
TGTGCCAGCAGTGAAATCGACAGGATTACCTATGGCTACACCTTC
CASSEIDRITYGYTF
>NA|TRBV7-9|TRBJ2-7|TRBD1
TGTGCCAGCAGCTTATCGGACAGGGCTATCGAGCAGTACTTC
CASSLSDRAIEQYF
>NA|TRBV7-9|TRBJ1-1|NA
TGTGCCAGCAGCTTAGGGTTGGTGGCTGAAGCTTTCTTT
CASSLGLVAEAFF
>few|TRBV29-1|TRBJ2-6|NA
TGCAGCGTTGAAGGGACAGACAACGTCCTGACTTTC
CSVEGTDNVLTF
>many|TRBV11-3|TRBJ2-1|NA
TGTGCCAGCAGCCAAGGCTACAATGAGCAGTTCTTC
CASSQGYNEQFF
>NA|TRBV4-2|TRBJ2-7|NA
TGTGCCAGCAGCCAAGAGGCAGGGGCCATATACTCCTACGAGCAGTACTTC
CASSQEAGAIYSYEQYF
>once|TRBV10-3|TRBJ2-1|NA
TGTGCCATCAGGGACACAGGAAGCTCCTACAATGAGCAGTTCTTC
CAIRDTGSSYNEQFF
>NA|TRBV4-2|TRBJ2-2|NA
TGTGCCAGCAGCCTTCAGGGTGGGAGAAACACCGGGGAGCTGTTTTTT
CASSLQGGRNTGELFF
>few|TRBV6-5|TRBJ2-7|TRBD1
TGTGCCAGCAGTAGGGACAGGATCTACGAGCAGTACTTC
CASSRDRIYEQYF
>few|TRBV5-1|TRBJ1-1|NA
TGCGCCAGCAGCTTGATCCCCGGAACTGAAGCTTTCTTT
CASSLIPGTEAFF
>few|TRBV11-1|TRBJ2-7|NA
TGTGCCAGCAGCTTAGCGCGAGGTCTCTGGTACGAGCAGTACTTC
CASSLARGLWYEQYF
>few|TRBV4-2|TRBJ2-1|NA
TGTGCCAGCAGCCAAGATTGGCATCCCGGGGCCCCCTACAATGAGCAGTTCTTC
CASSQDWHPGAPYNEQFF